These 22 T cell receptor beta chains share one sample of origin, sequenced in a study of regulatory T cells in long-lasting Graves disease. The sample's time point: persistent/refractory GD, antithyroid drugs over 5 years with positive TRAb. The TCR library was made from RNA that had been extracted from PBMCs in TRIzol. iRepertoire HTBI primers and Arm-PCR of CDR3 regions built TCR beta libraries. TCRdb itself ran the multiplex PCR reads through MiXCR, one entry per CDR3 protein. The sample yields more than 650,000 distinct CDR3 sequences, approximately 31% seen once. The specimen comprised peripheral blood mononuclear cells (PBMCs), sampled when the disease was refractory, from a patient treated with antithyroid drugs. Receptors were obtained from a female donor with Graves disease.

This clonotype was seen ten or more times. The CDR3: CATSRPRRPGERDHEQYF. DNA for the CDR3: TGTGCCACCAGCAGACCCCGGCGGCCGGGAGAAAGGGATCACGAGCAGTACTTC. V gene TRBV15 combines with J gene TRBJ2-7; maybe TRBD2 (6 bases). There are 18 residues in the CDR3. CDR1 is LNHNV and CDR2 is YYDKDF in the germline V gene (reference sequence). V was clipped by 2 bases and J by 5 bases, with 25 bases between them.

This chain uses TRBV7-9 with TRBJ2-7; D remains unclear. Germline assignment: CDR1 SEHNR and CDR2 FQNEAQ (reference sequence). The CDR3 spans 12 residues. With 7 bases removed from V and 7 bases from J, the gap between germline ends came to 14 bases. CDR3 amino acids: CASTLSYEEQYF. CDR3 nucleotides: TGTGCCAGCACCCTCAGCTACGAGGAGCAGTACTTC.

The V call is TRBV20-1, the J call TRBJ2-7; maybe TRBD1 (5 bases). The germline gives CDR1 DFQATT, CDR2 SNEGSKA (reference sequence). This CDR3 contains 14 residues. V was shortened by 3 bases and J by 4 bases, with 16 bases between the two germline ends. CDR3: CSASPPQGGYEQYF. For the CDR3, the DNA is TGCAGTGCTAGTCCTCCCCAGGGTGGGTACGAGCAGTACTTC.

A remark on this clonotype: Because the CDR3 is missing its conserved closing phenylalanine or tryptophan, this is likely a read error. This rearrangement joins TRBV2 to TRBJ1-5; D remains ambiguous. Germline V lookup: CDR1 SNHLY, CDR2 FYNNEI. V dropped 6 bases and J dropped 4 bases, with 10 bases sitting between them. CDR3 length: 13 residues. CDR3 region: CASSVALNQPQHL. The DNA of the CDR3 is TGTGCCAGCAGCGTAGCCCTAAATCAGCCCCAGCATCTT.

This clonotype showed up many times. V usage is TRBV28 and J usage is TRBJ1-5, with a possible D match to TRBD1 (6 bases). CDR3 size: 18 residues. V lost 6 bases, J lost 0 bases, and 21 bases lay in between. CDR1 and CDR2 (germline): MDHEN, SYDVKM. The CDR3 DNA follows: TGTGCCAGCAGATCTCCGGGGGGGGCTTACCATAGCAATCAGCCCCAGCATTTT. Protein: CASRSPGGAYHSNQPQHF.

The chain links TRBV28 to TRBJ1-4; D might be TRBD1 (5 bases). Trimming left V 4 bases short and J 6 bases short, with 9 bases between. Germline values: CDR1 MDHEN, CDR2 SYDVKM. CDR3 length equals 13 residues. The chain's CDR3 is CASSWGVYEKLFF. CDR3 nucleotide sequence: TGTGCCAGCAGTTGGGGGGTTTATGAAAAACTGTTTTTT.

The V call is TRBV25-1, the J call TRBJ2-7, with D tentatively TRBD2 (5 bases). The CDR3 runs to 17 residues. CDR1 and CDR2 from the germline V gene are MGHDK and SYGVNS. Trimming took 3 bases from V and 1 from J, leaving 19 bases between them. CDR3 DNA sequence: TGTGCCAGCAGTGATTCGGCGGGCGACAAGAGGTCCTACGAGCAGTACTTC. This codes for CASSDSAGDKRSYEQYF.

The chain joins TRBV10-2 to TRBJ2-6, with D perhaps matching TRBD1 (5 bases). Germline V CDR1 and CDR2: WSHSY, SAAADI. The CDR3 loop spans 20 amino acids. V lost 1 base to trimming and J lost 0 bases, with 19 bases between them. The CDR3 protein is CASSELNVGDGNSGANVLTF. CDR3 DNA sequence: TGCGCCAGCAGTGAGTTAAATGTAGGGGATGGAAACTCTGGGGCCAACGTCCTGACTTTC.

The sample holds many counts of this clonotype. The rearrangement joins TRBV2 to TRBJ1-5; perhaps TRBD1 as D (5 bases). Per germline, CDR1 SNHLY and CDR2 FYNNEI. Trimming removed 6 bases from V and 4 bases from J, with 10 bases in between. There are 13 residues in the CDR3. CDR3 DNA sequence: TGTGCCAGCAGCGGTGACAGTAATCAGCCCCAGCATTTT. This translates into CASSGDSNQPQHF.

The chain uses TRBV15 and TRBJ2-1; D gene ambiguous. Trimming took 1 base from V and 5 from J, leaving 6 bases between them. The CDR3 is 13 amino acids. Germline CDR1 and CDR2: LNHNV and YYDKDF (reference sequence). DNA for the CDR3: TGTGCCACCAGCAGAGTAGCCGACAATGAGCAGTTCTTC. Translation: CATSRVADNEQFF.

This clonotype appeared a few times. The chain couples TRBV20-1 to TRBJ2-5; the match to TRBD2 covers 11 bases. Germline V gene lookup returns CDR1 DFQATT and CDR2 SNEGSKA (reference sequence). The CDR3 spans 17 residues. Germline trimming cut 0 bases from V and 4 bases from J; bases unmatched to any gene: 10. In DNA, the CDR3 is TGCAGTGCTAGAGAAATAGCGGGAGGGCCGTCTATAGAGACCCAGTACTTC. This gives the protein CSAREIAGGPSIETQYF.

Only a few counts were recorded for this clonotype. The chain carries TRBV28 and TRBJ2-7; D is uncertain. Between the trimmed V and J ends, which lost 6 bases and 4 bases, there was a span of 10 bases. This CDR3 is 12 amino acids long. Per the germline V gene, CDR1 is MDHEN and CDR2 is SYDVKM. The CDR3 DNA reads TGTGCCAGCAGCCACAGCCCTTACGAGCAGTACTTC. It codes for CASSHSPYEQYF.

The chain is built from TRBV29-1 and TRBJ1-3; D call uncertain. The germline V gene has CDR1 SQVTM and CDR2 ANQGSEA. V was shortened by 3 bases and J by 2 bases, with 5 bases between the two germline ends. There are 12 residues in the CDR3. CDR3: CSVDTPGNTIYF. Here the CDR3 DNA reads TGCAGCGTTGACACTCCTGGAAACACCATATATTTT.

The chain has TRBV24-1 and TRBJ2-1, with D possibly matching TRBD2 (6 bases). Trimming stripped 4 bases from V and 8 bases from J, with 17 bases between. In germline, CDR1 is KGHDR, CDR2 SFDVKD. This CDR3 contains 15 residues. The CDR3 is CATSDPREKDDEQFF. Written as DNA, the CDR3 is TGTGCCACCAGTGACCCTCGGGAGAAGGACGATGAGCAGTTCTTC.

In this sample, this clonotype turned up once. A much larger clonotype is one base distant, so this may be a read error. J is TRBJ1-2 and V is TRBV28; no firm D call. The CDR3 has 13 amino acids. Germline V gene data show CDR1 as MDHEN and CDR2 as SYDVKM. DNA for the CDR3: TGTGCCAGCAGTTTACTGCCACTGGAAGGCTACGCCTTC. Translating it yields CASSLLPLEGYAF.

In this sample, this clonotype turned up many times. V and J are TRBV12-3 or TRBV12-4 and TRBJ1-5, with 7 bases aligning to TRBD1. The length of the CDR3 is 14 residues. After removal of 6 bases from V and 7 bases from J, the junction contained 9 bases not matched to a gene. The CDR3 coding sequence is TGTGCCAGCAGGGACACAGGGGTCGGGCAGCCCCAGCATTTT. This codes for CASRDTGVGQPQHF.

The CDR3 loop is CAISSDREYRYTF. In DNA form, the CDR3 reads TGTGCCATCAGTTCGGACAGGGAATATCGCTACACCTTC. The genes are TRBV10-3 and TRBJ1-2; TRBD1 matches at 8 bases. Germline lookup yields CDR1 ENHRY and CDR2 SYGVKD. The length of the CDR3 is 13 residues. Losses at the gene ends were 5 bases for V and 9 bases for J; bases not matched to a gene: 8.

The chain links TRBV2 to TRBJ2-1; TRBD2 matches at 9 bases. Germline V gives CDR1 SNHLY, CDR2 FYNNEI. This CDR3 is 14 amino acids long. The J segment lost 5 bases and the V segment lost 7 bases, leaving 6 bases of the junction unmatched. The CDR3 coding sequence is TGTGCCAGCAATACGGGACTAGCTGACAATGAGCAGTTCTTC. Translating it yields CASNTGLADNEQFF.

This clonotype has a handful of counts. The chain joins TRBV15 to TRBJ1-5; 9 positions match TRBD1. Germline V gene sequence: CDR1 LNHNV, CDR2 YYDKDF (reference sequence). The CDR3 covers 15 residues. Trimming at V came to 5 bases and at J to 3 bases, leaving 5 bases not matched to a gene. The CDR3 protein is CATSGGDRDNQPQHF. The CDR3 nucleotides are TGTGCCACCAGCGGGGGGGACAGGGACAATCAGCCCCAGCATTTT.

Notes on this clonotype: This clone may be a read error of a much larger clone one base away. The rearrangement uses TRBV20-1 and TRBJ1-1; no clear D. This CDR3 is 11 amino acids long. The germline V gene encodes CDR1 DFQATT and CDR2 SNEGSKA (reference sequence). In DNA, the CDR3 is TGCAGAGTGACCTTCGGCACTGAAGCTTTCTTT. The encoded protein is CRVTFGTEAFF.

The rearrangement joins TRBV19 to TRBJ1-1; D gene unclear. The CDR3 loop spans 15 amino acids. Germline assignment: CDR1 LNHDA and CDR2 SQIVND (reference sequence). Trimming pared 6 bases from V and 2 bases from J, leaving 16 bases between. Here the CDR3 reads CASRREARPNTEAFF. Here the CDR3 DNA reads TGTGCCAGTAGGAGGGAGGCGAGACCCAACACTGAAGCTTTCTTT.

The chain combines TRBV12-3 or TRBV12-4 with TRBJ2-5; 8 bases fit TRBD1. V was clipped by 3 bases and J by 5 bases; unmatched bases: 8. The CDR3 has 15 amino acids. Here the CDR3 reads CASSFLRGRGETQYF. The DNA of the CDR3 is TGTGCCAGCAGTTTCCTCAGGGGGCGCGGGGAGACCCAGTACTTC.